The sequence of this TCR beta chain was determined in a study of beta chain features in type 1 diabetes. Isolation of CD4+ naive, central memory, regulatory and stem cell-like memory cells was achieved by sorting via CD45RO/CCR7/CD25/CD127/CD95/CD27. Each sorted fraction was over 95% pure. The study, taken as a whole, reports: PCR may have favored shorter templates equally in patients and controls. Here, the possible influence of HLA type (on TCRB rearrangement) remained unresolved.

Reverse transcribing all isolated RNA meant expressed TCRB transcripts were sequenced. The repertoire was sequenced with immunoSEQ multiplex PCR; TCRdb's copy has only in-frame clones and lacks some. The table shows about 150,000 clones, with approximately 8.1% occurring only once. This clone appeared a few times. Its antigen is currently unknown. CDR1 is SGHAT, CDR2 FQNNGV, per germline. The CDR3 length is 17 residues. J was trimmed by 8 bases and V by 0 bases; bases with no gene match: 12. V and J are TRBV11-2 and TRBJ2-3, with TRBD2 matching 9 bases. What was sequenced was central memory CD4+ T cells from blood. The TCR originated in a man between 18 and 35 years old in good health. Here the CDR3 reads CASSLDFAGGVLGTQYF. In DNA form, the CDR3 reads TGTGCCAGCAGCTTAGATTTCGCGGGAGGGGTTCTGGGTACGCAGTATTTT.